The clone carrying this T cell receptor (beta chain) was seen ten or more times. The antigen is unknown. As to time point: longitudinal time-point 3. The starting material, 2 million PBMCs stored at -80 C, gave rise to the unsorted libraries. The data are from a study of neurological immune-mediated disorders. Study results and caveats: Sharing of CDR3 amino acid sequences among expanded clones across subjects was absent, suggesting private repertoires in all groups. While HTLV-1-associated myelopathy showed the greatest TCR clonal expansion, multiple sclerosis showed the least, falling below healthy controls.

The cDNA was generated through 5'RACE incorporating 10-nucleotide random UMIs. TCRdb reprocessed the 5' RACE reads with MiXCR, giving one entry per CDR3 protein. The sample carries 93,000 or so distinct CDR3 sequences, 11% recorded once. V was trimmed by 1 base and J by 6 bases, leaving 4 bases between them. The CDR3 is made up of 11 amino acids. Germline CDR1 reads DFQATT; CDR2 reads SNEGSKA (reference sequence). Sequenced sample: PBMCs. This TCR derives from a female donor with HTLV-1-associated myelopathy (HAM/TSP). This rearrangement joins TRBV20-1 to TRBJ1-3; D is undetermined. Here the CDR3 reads CSARVANTIYF. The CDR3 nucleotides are TGCAGTGCTAGAGTAGCAAACACCATATATTTT.